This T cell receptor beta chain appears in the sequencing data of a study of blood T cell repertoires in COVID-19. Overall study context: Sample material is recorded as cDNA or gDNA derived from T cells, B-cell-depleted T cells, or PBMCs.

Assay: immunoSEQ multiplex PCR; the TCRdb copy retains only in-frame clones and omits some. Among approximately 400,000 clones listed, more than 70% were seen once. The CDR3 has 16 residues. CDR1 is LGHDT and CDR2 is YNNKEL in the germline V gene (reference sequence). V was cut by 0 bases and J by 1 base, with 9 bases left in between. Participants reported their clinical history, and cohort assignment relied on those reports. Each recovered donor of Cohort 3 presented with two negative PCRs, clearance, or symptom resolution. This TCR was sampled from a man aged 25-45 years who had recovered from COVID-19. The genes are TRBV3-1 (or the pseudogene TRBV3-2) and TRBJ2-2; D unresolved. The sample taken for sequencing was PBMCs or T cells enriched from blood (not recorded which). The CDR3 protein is CASSQDRSQNTGELFF. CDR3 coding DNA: TGTGCCAGCAGCCAAGATCGGAGTCAGAACACCGGGGAGCTGTTTTTT.